The 25 T cell receptor beta chains below come from one sample, sequenced in a study of T-cell memory formation after mild COVID-19. TCRdb analysed the 5' RACE reads with MiXCR anew, one entry per CDR3 protein. Among under 300,000 distinct CDR3 sequences listed, around 15% were seen once. Source material: PBMCs or a T cell subset sorted from them (not recorded which). These receptors were collected from a man between 18 and 35 years old who had mild COVID-19 (a few samples of this study predate the infection). Cell type and time point are not known.

This clonotype was counted only a few times. This chain links TRBV5-1 with TRBJ2-2; D remains unclear. The CDR3 consists of 17 residues. CDR1 and CDR2 from the germline V gene are SGHRS and YFSETQ. The germline V and J ends were trimmed by 0 bases and 0 bases, with 12 bases remaining between them. The CDR3 reads CASSLAHIFTNTGELFF. The DNA of the CDR3 is TGCGCCAGCAGCTTGGCCCACATCTTTACGAACACCGGGGAGCTGTTTTTT.

The chain is built from TRBV30 and TRBJ2-7, with D tentatively TRBD1 (6 bases). Trimming left V 2 bases short and J 5 bases short, with 7 bases between. Germline assignment: CDR1 GTSNPN and CDR2 SVGIG (reference sequence). CDR3 size: 11 residues. Here the CDR3 reads CAWSWTDEQYF. CDR3 nucleotides: TGTGCCTGGAGTTGGACAGACGAGCAGTACTTC.

The chain links TRBV20-1 to TRBJ2-3; D possibly corresponds to TRBD2 (5 bases). V was clipped by 1 base and J by 2 bases, with 13 bases between them. The germline V gene has CDR1 DFQATT and CDR2 SNEGSKA (reference sequence). The CDR3 is made up of 15 amino acids. The chain's CDR3 is CSARGVTSNTDTQYF. DNA of the CDR3: TGCAGTGCTAGAGGGGTTACTAGTAACACAGATACGCAGTATTTT.

V and J are TRBV9 and TRBJ2-2, with D unclear. Trimming took off 5 bases at V and 4 bases at J, with 12 bases between the two ends. CDR3 length equals 14 residues. CDR1 and CDR2 (germline): SGDLS, YYNGEE. The CDR3 DNA reads as TGTGCCAGCAGGGCCACGACCGGCACCGGGGAGCTGTTTTTT. This encodes CASRATTGTGELFF.

This clonotype was observed a single time. This sequence joins TRBV2 and TRBJ2-2; 7 bases map to TRBD1. Germline CDR1 and CDR2: SNHLY and FYNNEI. V dropped 3 bases and J dropped 3; count of bases not matched to a gene: 7. The CDR3 is 16 amino acids. Here the CDR3 reads CASSDDRVGYTGELFF. DNA for the CDR3: TGTGCCAGCAGTGACGACAGGGTAGGGTACACCGGGGAGCTGTTTTTT. Full variable domain (rest looked up from reference TRBV2 and TRBJ2-2): EPEVTQTPSHQVTQMGQEVILRCVPISNHLYFYWYRQILGQKVEFLVSFYNNEISEKSEIFDDQFSVERPDGSNFTLKIRSTKLEDSAMYFCASSDDRVGYTGELFFGEGSRLTVL.

Only a few counts were recorded for this clonotype. The V call is TRBV5-1, the J call TRBJ1-2, with TRBD1 as a possible D gene (6 bases). CDR3 length equals 17 residues. From germline, CDR1 is SGHRS and CDR2 YFSETQ. Trimming cost V 0 bases and J 7 bases, with 22 bases left between them. CDR3 DNA sequence: TGCGCCAGCAGCTTGGTGGACAGCCTCTTGGGAGTTCGTGGCTACACCTTC. Translating it yields CASSLVDSLLGVRGYTF. The complete variable domain, with remaining parts taken from reference TRBV5-1 and TRBJ1-2, reads KAGVTQTPRYLIKTRGQQVTLSCSPISGHRSVSWYQQTPGQGLQFLFEYFSETQRNKGNFPGRFSGRQFSNSRSEMNVSTLELGDSALYLCASSLVDSLLGVRGYTFGSGTRLTVV.

This clonotype was observed a few times. This chain connects TRBV6-2 or TRBV6-3 to TRBJ2-7; D may be TRBD1 (5 bases). CDR3 size: 13 residues. Looked up from germline, CDR1 is MNHEY and CDR2 is SVGEGT. V was pared by 8 bases and J by 2 bases, with 13 bases between. The CDR3 sequence: CASGETVPYEQYV. The CDR3 DNA reads as TGTGCCAGCGGAGAGACAGTCCCCTACGAGCAGTACGTC.

About this clonotype: An end of the junction differs from the germline gene, which may be a read error. The gene calls are TRBV5-1 and TRBJ2-3; TRBD2 matches at 9 bases. CDR3 length equals 16 residues. The germline V gene has CDR1 SGHRS and CDR2 YFSETQ. CDR3 bases: TGCGCCAGCAGCTTGGCCCCCGGGACTAGCACAAATACGCAGTATTTT. Its protein product is CASSLAPGTSTNTQYF.

The rearrangement joins TRBV7-9 to TRBJ2-5, with 7 positions matching TRBD2. V lost 5 bases, J lost 4 bases, and 10 bases stayed unmatched. CDR3 size: 15 residues. In germline, CDR1 is SEHNR, CDR2 FQNEAQ (reference sequence). CDR3 nucleotide sequence: TGTGCCAGCAGCATTGGCGGCGGGGGAGGAGAGACCCAGTACTTC. Its translation is CASSIGGGGGETQYF.

The table lists this clonotype with a few counts. V usage is TRBV5-4 and J usage is TRBJ2-3; 9 bases fit TRBD2. This CDR3 is built from 16 residues. Germline assignment: CDR1 SGHNT and CDR2 YYREEE (reference sequence). V was clipped by 4 bases and J by 1 base; unmatched bases: 7. The CDR3 loop is CASSTGTSRGTDTQYF. The DNA for the CDR3 is TGTGCCAGCAGCACCGGGACTAGCAGGGGCACAGATACGCAGTATTTT.

The chain links TRBV10-3 to TRBJ1-6; 9 bases align to TRBD1. The V gene end was trimmed by 6 bases and the J gene end by 6 bases; junction bases not matched to a gene: 3. The CDR3 sequence is 14 residues long. Germline V gene lookup returns CDR1 ENHRY and CDR2 SYGVKD. The chain's CDR3 is CAIRGDRVNSPLHF. The DNA of the CDR3 is TGTGCCATCAGGGGGGACAGGGTTAATTCACCCCTCCACTTT.

J is TRBJ2-5 and V is TRBV18; D might be TRBD1 (5 bases). The CDR3 extends over 13 amino acids. V lost 6 bases to trimming and J lost 1 base, with 9 bases between them. Germline assignment: CDR1 KGHSH and CDR2 LQKENI. The CDR3, as DNA: TGTGCCAGCTCCCCTGGGGCCCAAGAGACCCAGTACTTC. It yields the protein CASSPGAQETQYF.

The rearrangement links TRBV20-1 to TRBJ2-3, with D perhaps matching TRBD2 (5 bases). V lost 6 bases and J lost 1, with 11 bases in between. This CDR3 contains 13 residues. CDR1 is DFQATT and CDR2 is SNEGSKA in the germline V gene (reference sequence). The CDR3 nucleotides read TGCAGTGCCATAGACTACGGCACAGATACGCAGTATTTT. Translating it yields CSAIDYGTDTQYF.

The J gene is TRBJ2-2, the V gene TRBV12-3 or TRBV12-4; tentatively, D is TRBD1 or TRBD2 (6 bases each). The CDR3 contains 16 residues. Trimming left V 1 base short and J 3 bases short, with 12 bases between. In nucleotides, the CDR3 is TGTGCCAGCAGTTTAGGGGGGGCCGTGGACACCGGGGAGCTGTTTTTT. Protein product: CASSLGGAVDTGELFF.

The V call is TRBV12-5, the J call TRBJ2-1; unclear D gene. In germline, CDR1 is LGHNT, CDR2 FRNRAP. V lost 3 bases and J lost 5, with 5 bases in between. The CDR3 consists of 12 residues. CDR3 in amino acids: CASGLANNEQFF. The CDR3 nucleotides read TGTGCTAGTGGTTTAGCCAACAATGAGCAGTTCTTC.

This clonotype was seen ten or more times. The chain couples TRBV6-5 to TRBJ1-4; D unclear. Germline V gene lookup returns CDR1 MNHEY and CDR2 SVGAGI. The CDR3 runs to 12 residues. The ends were cut back, 4 bases at V and 8 bases at J, with 8 bases in the middle. CDR3 residues: CASSSGGEKLFF. As DNA, the CDR3 is TGTGCCAGCAGTTCGGGCGGCGAAAAACTGTTTTTT.

This clonotype was counted between two and nine times. The rearrangement joins TRBV7-3 to TRBJ1-2; D possibly corresponds to TRBD1 (5 bases). V dropped 5 bases and J dropped 8 bases, with 15 bases sitting between them. Per germline, CDR1 SGHTA and CDR2 FQGTGA. The CDR3 runs to 13 residues. CDR3 DNA sequence: TGTGCCAGCAGCAAGGACATGACGGGAGGCTACACCTTC. It is translated as CASSKDMTGGYTF.

The chain carries TRBV28 and TRBJ1-5, with no clear D. CDR1 MDHEN and CDR2 SYDVKM come from the germline V gene. This CDR3 region has 20 residues. V was shortened by 3 bases and J by 0 bases, with 24 bases between the two germline ends. Written as DNA, the CDR3 is TGTGCCAGCAGTTTCTTGATCCCGCGAATGTACACCGATAGCAATCAGCCCCAGCATTTT. It yields the protein CASSFLIPRMYTDSNQPQHF.

This clonotype was seen more than once but under ten times. The chain joins TRBV5-1 to TRBJ1-2, with TRBD1 as a possible D gene (5 bases). Between the trimmed V and J ends, which lost 5 bases and 2 bases, there was a span of 16 bases. The CDR3 has 15 residues. Germline lookup yields CDR1 SGHRS and CDR2 YFSETQ. The CDR3 sequence: CASSAGITLNYGYTF. CDR3 coding DNA: TGCGCCAGCAGTGCAGGGATTACTTTAAACTATGGCTACACCTTC.

This clonotype has a handful of counts. The gene calls are TRBV7-2 and TRBJ2-1; possible D gene TRBD2, 5 bases. CDR1 and CDR2 from the germline V gene are SGHTA and FQGNSA. Trimming shortened V by 1 base and J by 9 bases, and 10 bases separated the two germline ends. The CDR3 has 13 residues. CDR3 amino acids: CASSLVRGGEQFF. CDR3 in DNA: TGTGCCAGCAGCTTAGTACGGGGTGGTGAGCAGTTCTTC.

The chain employs TRBV11-2 and TRBJ1-2, with a weak D call TRBD1 (5 bases). V was cut by 4 bases and J by 6 bases, with 18 bases left in between. Per germline, CDR1 SGHAT and CDR2 FQNNGV. The CDR3 has 15 amino acids. This chain's CDR3 is CASSSPLQGTHGYTF. CDR3 coding DNA: TGTGCCAGCAGCTCTCCCCTGCAGGGTACCCATGGCTACACCTTC.

J is TRBJ2-1 and V is TRBV7-3; perhaps TRBD2 as D (6 bases). V dropped 5 bases and J dropped 2 bases, with 16 bases sitting between them. The CDR3 sequence is 16 residues long. Germline CDR1 reads SGHTA; CDR2 reads FQGTGA. CDR3 protein: CASSPAGQGPYNEQFF. The CDR3 DNA reads TGTGCCAGCAGCCCCGCGGGGCAGGGTCCCTACAATGAGCAGTTCTTC.

This clonotype was found a few times. The J gene is TRBJ1-4, the V gene TRBV7-2; no reliable D call. The V end was cut by 1 base, the J end by 8 bases, with 8 bases between. CDR3 length: 13 residues. Germline V gene sequence: CDR1 SGHTA, CDR2 FQGNSA. The chain's CDR3 is CASSLGVREKLFF. The CDR3 bases are TGTGCCAGCAGCTTAGGGGTGCGAGAAAAACTGTTTTTT.

CDR3 in DNA: TGTGCCAGTAGTATTGCCACGACTTCTGGGGAGCTGTTTTTT. Translated: CASSIATTSGELFF. The genes are TRBV19 and TRBJ2-2; D is unclear. Looked up from germline, CDR1 is LNHDA and CDR2 is SQIVND (reference sequence). The CDR3 is made up of 14 amino acids. The ends were cut back, 3 bases at V and 8 bases at J, with 13 bases in the middle. Filled out from reference TRBV19 and TRBJ2-2, the complete variable domain reads DGGITQSPKYLFRKEGQNVTLSCEQNLNHDAMYWYRQDPGQGLRLIYYSQIVNDFQKGDIAEGYSVSREKKESFPLTVTSAQKNPTAFYLCASSIATTSGELFFGEGSRLTVL.

This clonotype was seen a handful of times. The chain combines TRBV5-1 with TRBJ2-5; possibly TRBD1 for D (6 bases). In germline, CDR1 is SGHRS, CDR2 YFSETQ. Trimming removed 4 bases at V and 0 bases at J, with 16 bases between. The CDR3 loop spans 16 amino acids. As DNA, the CDR3 is TGCGCCAGCAGCCGCCTAGGACAGAAGTACCAAGAGACCCAGTACTTC. It is translated as CASSRLGQKYQETQYF.